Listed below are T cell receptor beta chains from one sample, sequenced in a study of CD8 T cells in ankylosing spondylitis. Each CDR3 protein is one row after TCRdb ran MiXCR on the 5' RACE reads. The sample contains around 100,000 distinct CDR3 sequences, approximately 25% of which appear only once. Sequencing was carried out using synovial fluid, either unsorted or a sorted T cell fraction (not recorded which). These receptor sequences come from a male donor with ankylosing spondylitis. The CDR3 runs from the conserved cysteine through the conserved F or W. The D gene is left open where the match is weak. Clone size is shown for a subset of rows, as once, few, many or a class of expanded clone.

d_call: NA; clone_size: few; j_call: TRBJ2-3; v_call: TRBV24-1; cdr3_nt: TGTGCCACCAGTGATTCCATAACTAGGTTAACAGATACGCAGTATTTT; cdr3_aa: CATSDSITRLTDTQYF
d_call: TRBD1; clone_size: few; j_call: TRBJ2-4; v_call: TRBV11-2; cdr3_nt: TGTGCCAGCAGCCCAGGACAGGGTCGGCCCAAAAACATTCAGTACTTC; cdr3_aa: CASSPGQGRPKNIQYF
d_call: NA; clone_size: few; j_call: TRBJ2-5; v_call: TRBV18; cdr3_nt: TGTGCCAGCTCATCTCAACAGGGAAAGGAAGAGACCCAGTACTTC; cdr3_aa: CASSSQQGKEETQYF
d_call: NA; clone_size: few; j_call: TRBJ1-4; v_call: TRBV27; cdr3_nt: TGTGCCAGCAGCAACGGACGTCGGGGGGAAAAACTGTTTTTT; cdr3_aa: CASSNGRRGEKLFF
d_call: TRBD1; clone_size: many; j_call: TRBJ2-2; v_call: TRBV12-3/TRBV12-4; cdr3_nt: TGTGCCAGCAGGGACAGGGGCCTTTACACCGGGGAGCTGTTTTTT; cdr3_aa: CASRDRGLYTGELFF
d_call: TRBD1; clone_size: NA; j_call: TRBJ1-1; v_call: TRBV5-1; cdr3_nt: TGCGCCAGCAACCGGGACAGGAACACTGAAGCTTTCTTT; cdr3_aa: CASNRDRNTEAFF
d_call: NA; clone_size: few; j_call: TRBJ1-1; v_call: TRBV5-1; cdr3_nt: TGCGCCAGCAGCCCGGGACACCGGAACACTGAAGCTTTCTTT; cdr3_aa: CASSPGHRNTEAFF
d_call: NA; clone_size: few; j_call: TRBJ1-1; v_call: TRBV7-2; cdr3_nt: TGTGCCAGCAGACCAACCGGGGGGAACACTGAAGCTTTCTTT; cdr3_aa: CASRPTGGNTEAFF
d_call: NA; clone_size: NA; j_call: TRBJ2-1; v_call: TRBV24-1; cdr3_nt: TGTGCCACCAGTGACTCTTGGGGGCACTACAATGAGCAGTTCTTC; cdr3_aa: CATSDSWGHYNEQFF
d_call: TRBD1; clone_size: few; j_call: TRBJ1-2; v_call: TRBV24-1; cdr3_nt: TGTGCCACCAGTGCCTCACGCCCGCAGGGGGCTAAGTTTGGCTACACCTTC; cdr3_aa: CATSASRPQGAKFGYTF
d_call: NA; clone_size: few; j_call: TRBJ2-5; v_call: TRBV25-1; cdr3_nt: TGTGCCAGCAGTAAAACAACAGGGAGGGAGACCCAGTACTTC; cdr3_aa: CASSKTTGRETQYF